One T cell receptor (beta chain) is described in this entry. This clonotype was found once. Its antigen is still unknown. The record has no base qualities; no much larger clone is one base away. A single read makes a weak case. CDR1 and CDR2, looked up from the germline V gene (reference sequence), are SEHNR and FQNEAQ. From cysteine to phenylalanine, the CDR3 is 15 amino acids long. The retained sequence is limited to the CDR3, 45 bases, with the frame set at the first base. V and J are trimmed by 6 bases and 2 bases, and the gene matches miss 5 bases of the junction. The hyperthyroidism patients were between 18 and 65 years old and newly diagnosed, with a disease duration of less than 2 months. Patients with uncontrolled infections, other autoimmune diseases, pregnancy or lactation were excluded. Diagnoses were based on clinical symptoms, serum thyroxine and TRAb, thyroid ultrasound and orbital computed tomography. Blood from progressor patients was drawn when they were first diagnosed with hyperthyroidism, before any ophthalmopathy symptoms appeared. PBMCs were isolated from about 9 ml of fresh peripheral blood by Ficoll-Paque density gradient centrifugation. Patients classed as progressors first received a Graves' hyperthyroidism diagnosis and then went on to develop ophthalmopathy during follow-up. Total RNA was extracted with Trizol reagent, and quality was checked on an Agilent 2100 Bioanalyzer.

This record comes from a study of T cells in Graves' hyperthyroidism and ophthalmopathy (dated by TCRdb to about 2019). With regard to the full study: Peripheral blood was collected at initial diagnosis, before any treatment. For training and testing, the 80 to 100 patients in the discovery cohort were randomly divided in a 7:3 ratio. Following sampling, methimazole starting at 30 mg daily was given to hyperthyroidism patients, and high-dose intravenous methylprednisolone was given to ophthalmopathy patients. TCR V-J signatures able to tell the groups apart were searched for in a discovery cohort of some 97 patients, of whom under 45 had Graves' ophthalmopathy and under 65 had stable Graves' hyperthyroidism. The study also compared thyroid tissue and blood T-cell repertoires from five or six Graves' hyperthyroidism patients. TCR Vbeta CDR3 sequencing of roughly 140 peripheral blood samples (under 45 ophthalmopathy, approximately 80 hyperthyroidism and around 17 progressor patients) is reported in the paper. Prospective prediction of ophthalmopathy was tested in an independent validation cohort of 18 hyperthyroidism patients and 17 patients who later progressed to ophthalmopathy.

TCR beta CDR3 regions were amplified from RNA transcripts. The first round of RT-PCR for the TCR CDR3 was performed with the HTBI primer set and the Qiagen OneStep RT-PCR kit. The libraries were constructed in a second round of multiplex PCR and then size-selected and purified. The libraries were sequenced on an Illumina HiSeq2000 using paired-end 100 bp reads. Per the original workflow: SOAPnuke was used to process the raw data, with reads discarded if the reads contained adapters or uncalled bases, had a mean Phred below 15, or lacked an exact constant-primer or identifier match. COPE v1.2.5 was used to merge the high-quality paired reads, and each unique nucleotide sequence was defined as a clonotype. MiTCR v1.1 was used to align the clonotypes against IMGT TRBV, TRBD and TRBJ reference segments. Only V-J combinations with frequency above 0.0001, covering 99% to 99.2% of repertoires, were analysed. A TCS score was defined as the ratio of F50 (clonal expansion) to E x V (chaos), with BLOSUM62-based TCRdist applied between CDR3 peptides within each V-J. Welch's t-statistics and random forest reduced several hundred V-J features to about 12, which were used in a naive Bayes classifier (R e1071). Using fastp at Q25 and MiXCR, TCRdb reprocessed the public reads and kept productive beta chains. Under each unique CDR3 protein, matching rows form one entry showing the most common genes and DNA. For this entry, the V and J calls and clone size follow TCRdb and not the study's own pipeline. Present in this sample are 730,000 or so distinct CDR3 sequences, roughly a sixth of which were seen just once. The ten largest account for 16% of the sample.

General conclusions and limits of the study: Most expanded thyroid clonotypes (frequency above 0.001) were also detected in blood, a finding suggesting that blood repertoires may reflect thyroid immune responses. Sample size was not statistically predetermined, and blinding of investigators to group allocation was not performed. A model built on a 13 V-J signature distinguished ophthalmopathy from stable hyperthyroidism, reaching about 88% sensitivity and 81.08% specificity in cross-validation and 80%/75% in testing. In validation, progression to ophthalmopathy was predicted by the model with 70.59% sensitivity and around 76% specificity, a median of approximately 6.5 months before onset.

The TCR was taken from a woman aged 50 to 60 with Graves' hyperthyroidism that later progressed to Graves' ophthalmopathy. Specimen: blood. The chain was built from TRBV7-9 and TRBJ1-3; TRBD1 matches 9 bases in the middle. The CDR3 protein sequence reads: CASSPTGGAGNTIYF. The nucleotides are TGTGCCAGCAGTCCCACAGGGGGCGCTGGAAACACCATATATTTT.